The clone carrying this T cell receptor (beta chain) was detected many times. This specimen comes from a study of T-cell reconstitution after alpha-beta-depleted transplantation in children. During its preparation, the TCRbeta library received unique molecular identifiers. A single record per CDR3 protein comes from TCRdb applying MiXCR to the PCR reads. This sample carries fewer than 400,000 distinct CDR3 sequences, about a fifth of them seen once, and the ten largest clones take 3.8%. Trimming left V 2 bases short and J 6 bases short, with 19 bases between. Looked up from germline, CDR1 is SQVTM and CDR2 is ANQGSEA. This CDR3 comprises 16 residues.

This chain connects TRBV29-1 to TRBJ1-4; D possibly corresponds to TRBD1 (6 bases). Sequenced here: PBMCs from the stem cell graft donor, sampled from the stem cell graft. The source of this sequence is a human donor who donated a stem cell graft to a child with acute myeloid leukemia. CDR3 sequence: CSVESWDKQGDEKLFF. The CDR3 DNA follows: TGCAGCGTTGAATCCTGGGACAAACAAGGGGATGAAAAACTGTTTTTT. The full variable domain, with the rest looked up from reference TRBV29-1 and TRBJ1-4, is SAVISQKPSRDICQRGTSLTIQCQVDSQVTMMFWYRQQPGQSLTLIATANQGSEATYESGFVIDKFPISRPNLTFSTLTVSNMSPEDSSIYLCSVESWDKQGDEKLFFGSGTQLSVL.